This record looks at one T cell receptor beta chain sequence and its context. The data stem from a study of control samples from healthy donors and cancer patients. Profiling relied on immunoSEQ multiplex PCR, and the TCRdb table lists in-frame clones only, not all of them. The data show 50,000 to 65,000 clones, with under 95% seen just once and around 0.9% held by the top ten. The V and J ends lost 1 base and 2 bases respectively, with 11 bases between them. The length of the CDR3 is 16 residues. Germline V CDR1 and CDR2: LGHNA, YNFKEQ. This TCR came from a man aged 30-40 years with colorectal cancer. The J gene is TRBJ2-2, the V gene TRBV4-2, with D possibly matching TRBD2 (5 bases). The sample comprised PBMCs. The CDR3 region has the DNA TGTGCCAGCAGCCAAGGGACTCTTACTAACACCGGGGAGCTGTTTTTT. It translates to CASSQGTLTNTGELFF.